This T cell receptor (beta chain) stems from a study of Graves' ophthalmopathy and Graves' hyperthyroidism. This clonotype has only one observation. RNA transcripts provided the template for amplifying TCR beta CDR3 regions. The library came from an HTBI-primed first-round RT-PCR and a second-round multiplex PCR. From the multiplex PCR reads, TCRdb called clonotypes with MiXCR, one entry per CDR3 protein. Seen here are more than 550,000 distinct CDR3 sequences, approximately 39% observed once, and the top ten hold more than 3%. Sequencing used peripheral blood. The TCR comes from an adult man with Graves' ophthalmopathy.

CDR3 coding DNA: TGCAGCGTTGCCCAACAGGGGGCGGCCGGGGGTGGCTACACCTTC. It yields the protein CSVAQQGAAGGGYTF. The chain recombines TRBV29-1 with TRBJ1-2, with 9 bases that match TRBD1. The CDR3 runs 15 residues. From germline, CDR1 is SQVTM and CDR2 ANQGSEA. With V trimmed by 4 bases and J by 7 bases, 13 bases remained unmatched.